The following is a T cell receptor (beta chain) sequence with its context. Its antigen is still unknown. Germline CDR1 SGHRS, CDR2 YFSETQ. The CDR3 sequence is 15 residues long. The V gene end was trimmed by 0 bases and the J gene end by 1 base; junction bases not matched to a gene: 0. Libraries were prepared by immunoSEQ multiplex PCR; TCRdb keeps only in-frame clonotypes and omits some of them. The data show under 100,000 clones, 95% seen once. This sample stems from a study of cytomegalovirus exposure and HLA in healthy donors. Study conclusions and caveats: Subsequent analysis found a tendency for first-cohort TCR clusters to co-occur within the approximately 130 validation repertoires. Many donors shared some public TCRs, even though most TCR sequences were rare.

Material: PBMCs. The sequence was obtained from a woman under 30 in good health and CMV-seronegative. The rearrangement uses TRBV5-1 and TRBJ1-5; 8 bases map to TRBD1. The CDR3 spells CASSLGTGSNQPQHF. The CDR3 region has the DNA TGCGCCAGCAGCTTGGGGACAGGGAGCAATCAGCCCCAGCATTTT. Combining the CDR3 with reference TRBV5-1 and TRBJ1-5 gives the whole variable domain KAGVTQTPRYLIKTRGQQVTLSCSPISGHRSVSWYQQTPGQGLQFLFEYFSETQRNKGNFPGRFSGRQFSNSRSEMNVSTLELGDSALYLCASSLGTGSNQPQHFGDGTRLSIL.